The present TCR beta chain was sequenced within a study of regulatory T cells in long-lasting Graves disease. This CDR3 region has 16 residues. V was trimmed by 6 bases and J by 7 bases, leaving 22 bases between them. The V gene's germline CDR1 is MDHEN and CDR2 SYDVKM. There are many counts of this clonotype. Its antigen is currently unknown. Construction of the TCR beta libraries employed iRepertoire HTBI primers in conjunction with Arm-PCR of CDR3 regions. TCRdb processed the multiplex PCR reads anew with MiXCR; each CDR3 protein has one entry. The sample records a few hundred thousand distinct CDR3 sequences, 12% to 15% being singletons. Specified time point: newly diagnosed GD, antithyroid drugs for less than 3 months. Generation of the TCR library employed RNA extracted from PBMCs. Study results and limitations: Compared with new cases, persistent Graves' patients showed reduced TCR diversity.

These records were also assigned to another study, of T cells in Graves' hyperthyroidism and ophthalmopathy. From that report: Orbital computed tomography, thyroid ultrasound, serum thyroxine and TRAb, and clinical symptoms together informed the diagnoses. Expanded thyroid clonotypes (above 0.001) were mostly also found in blood. Ophthalmopathy got predicted by the model a median around six months before its onset.

The receptor was derived from a woman aged 45 to 65 with Graves disease. The rearrangement uses TRBV28 and TRBJ2-1, with D perhaps TRBD1 or TRBD2 (5 bases each). Sequences were derived from peripheral blood mononuclear cells (PBMCs), sampled at new diagnosis, from a patient treated with antithyroid drugs. The CDR3 loop is CASSPTLPGPGNEQFF. CDR3 in DNA: TGTGCCAGCAGCCCAACCTTACCGGGACCCGGGAATGAGCAGTTCTTC. Using reference TRBV28 and TRBJ2-1 for the parts outside the CDR3, the full variable domain is DVKVTQSSRYLVKRTGEKVFLECVQDMDHENMFWYRQDPGLGLRLIYFSYDVKMKEKGDIPEGYSVSREKKERFSLILESASTNQTSMYLCASSPTLPGPGNEQFFGPGTRLTVL.